Sequencing of this TCR beta chain was carried out in a study of vaccination effects on CD4 cells after COVID-19. Study-level findings and limits: No early post-infection timepoints were available in the study, which also included few convalescent patients. Vaccine-induced clones in healthy vaccinees cross-reacted with common cold coronaviruses in only 1 of 255 cases.

Comment on this clone: The antigen remains undetermined.

Measured with immunoSEQ multiplex PCR; TCRdb has only the in-frame clones, and not every one. The data contain about 73,000 clones, about four fifths of them seen just once; the ten biggest clones take up roughly a tenth. CDR3 length equals 13 residues. V was trimmed by 4 bases and J by 4 bases, leaving 7 bases between them. The germline gives CDR1 KGHDR, CDR2 SFDVKD. Before any sequencing was done, the ViraFEST assay used viral peptide pools to expand antigen-specific CD4+ T cells. The culture ran for around ten days before CD4+ T cells were isolated. Nucleocapsid antibodies stayed negative before and after vaccination, showing no earlier SARS-CoV-2 infection. Wells containing 1.5 million to 2.5 million PBMC each were cultured with approximately 9.2 IU/ml IL-2 and 8 to 10 ug/ml peptides.

The chain couples TRBV24-1 to TRBJ2-1, with no clear D. The receptor was derived from a human donor who received a COVID-19 vaccine. The sample in question was CD4+ T cells from PBMCs cultured with SARS-CoV-2 spike peptides, obtained before COVID-19 vaccination. The CDR3: CATSEPVYNEQFF. The CDR3 DNA reads as TGTGCCACCAGTGAACCCGTATACAATGAGCAGTTCTTC.